The 22 T cell receptor beta chains presented below share a single source sample, sequenced in a study of PD-L1 blockade in urothelial cancer. Produced via immunoSEQ multiplex PCR; TCRdb's table is partial and in-frame only. The sample has 86,000 or so clones; 85% to 90% are singletons. The time point denotes: pretreatment peripheral blood. The sample was PBMCs, taken around atezolizumab (anti-PD-L1) treatment. The receptors were gathered from a man between 60 and 75 years old with urothelial cancer.

The table lists this clone with a few counts. The rearrangement joins TRBV5-5 to TRBJ2-7; D gene unclear. The CDR3 is made up of 13 amino acids. V lost 5 bases, J lost 0 bases, and 9 bases lay in between. Germline CDR1 SGHKS, CDR2 YYEKEE (reference sequence). The DNA of the CDR3 is TGTGCCAGCAGGGCAGGAAGCTCCTACGAGCAGTACTTC. This encodes CASRAGSSYEQYF.

The J gene is TRBJ2-1, the V gene TRBV29-1; perhaps TRBD1 as D (5 bases). There are 14 residues in the CDR3. V lost 4 bases to trimming and J lost 5 bases, with 15 bases between them. The germline gives CDR1 SQVTM, CDR2 ANQGSEA. The CDR3 DNA reads TGCAGCGTTGTAATGTCTAGACAGCACAATGAGCAGTTCTTC. It specifies CSVVMSRQHNEQFF.

The sample holds one count of this clone. This chain links TRBV30 with TRBJ2-6; the D is unclear. The length of the CDR3 is 16 residues. V was clipped by 0 bases and J by 0 bases, with 9 bases between them. Germline lookup yields CDR1 GTSNPN and CDR2 SVGIG (reference sequence). The CDR3 DNA is TGTGCCTGGAGTGTTCTTCCCTCCTCTGGGGCCAACGTCCTGACTTTC. This encodes CAWSVLPSSGANVLTF. Looking up the rest from reference TRBV30 and TRBJ2-6 gives the full variable domain: SQTIHQWPATLVQPVGSPLSLECTVEGTSNPNLYWYRQAAGRGLQLLFYSVGIGQISSEVPQNLSASRPQDRQFILSSKKLLLSDSGFYLCAWSVLPSSGANVLTFGAGSRLTVL.

The genes are TRBV7-2 and TRBJ1-2; D is unclear. Per the germline V gene, CDR1 is SGHTA and CDR2 is FQGNSA. V shed 1 base and J shed 3 bases, with 9 bases lying between them. This CDR3 has 14 amino acids. In DNA, the CDR3 is TGTGCCAGCAGCTTAGTGGGAGATTACTATGGCTACACCTTC. It codes for CASSLVGDYYGYTF.

The CDR3 DNA reads TGCGCCAGCAGCGCTGGGGGACAGGGGCTGAATGAGCAGTTCTTC. It codes for CASSAGGQGLNEQFF. This chain links TRBV5-1 with TRBJ2-1, with 10 bases that match TRBD1. Germline V gene data show CDR1 as SGHRS and CDR2 as YFSETQ. The CDR3 has 15 amino acids. V lost 4 bases to trimming and J lost 7 bases; unmatched junction nucleotides: 8. Looking up the rest from reference TRBV5-1 and TRBJ2-1 gives the full variable domain: KAGVTQTPRYLIKTRGQQVTLSCSPISGHRSVSWYQQTPGQGLQFLFEYFSETQRNKGNFPGRFSGRQFSNSRSEMNVSTLELGDSALYLCASSAGGQGLNEQFFGPGTRLTVL.

The chain recombines TRBV6-1 with TRBJ1-1; D gene ambiguous. The germline CDR1 and CDR2 sequences are MNHNS and SASEGT. CDR3 length equals 14 residues. The V end was cut by 2 bases, the J end by 8 bases, with 15 bases between. The CDR3 DNA follows: TGTGCCAGCAGTGAACGGTATGGAGTCGGCGAAGCTTTCTTT. Amino acid sequence: CASSERYGVGEAFF.

The chain uses TRBV4-3 and TRBJ2-1; 13 positions agree with TRBD2. J was trimmed by 7 bases and V by 3 bases; bases with no gene match: 3. The germline gives CDR1 LGHNA, CDR2 YSLEER. The CDR3 runs 15 residues. CDR3 residues: CASSHRTSGSNEQFF. Here the CDR3 DNA reads TGCGCCAGCAGCCATAGGACTAGCGGGAGTAATGAGCAGTTCTTC.

The CDR3 reads CASSQDRAPGVQYF. In nucleotides, the CDR3 is TGCGCCAGCAGCCAAGACAGGGCCCCGGGGGTTCAGTACTTC. This chain links TRBV4-1 with TRBJ2-4, with D tentatively TRBD2 (6 bases). CDR3 length: 14 amino acids. Germline loops: CDR1 MGHRA, CDR2 YSYEKL. With 0 bases removed from V and 11 bases from J, the gap between germline ends came to 14 bases.

With respect to this clone: Other DNA sequences in this sample translate to the same CDR3. The V call is TRBV4-2, the J call TRBJ2-7; 8 positions agree with TRBD2. Looked up from germline, CDR1 is LGHNA and CDR2 is YNFKEQ. The CDR3 covers 15 residues. V shed 1 base and J 0 bases; nucleotides not matched to a gene: 2. The CDR3 spells CASSQVAGGSYEQYF. The DNA of the CDR3 is TGTGCCAGCAGCCAAGTGGCGGGGGGCTCCTACGAGCAGTACTTC.

This clone was seen once. This rearrangement joins TRBV5-1 to TRBJ2-4; the match to TRBD2 covers 10 bases. This CDR3 has 15 residues. J lost 10 bases, V lost 4 bases, and 11 bases had no gene match. Germline V gene data show CDR1 as SGHRS and CDR2 as YFSETQ. As DNA, the CDR3 is TGCGCCAGCAGCCCAGACCCCACTAGCGGGGCTATTCAGTACTTC. Translating it yields CASSPDPTSGAIQYF.

V and J are TRBV18 and TRBJ2-7; 7 positions match TRBD2. The CDR3 has 15 residues. V lost 0 bases, J lost 5 bases, and 7 bases stayed unmatched. Germline CDR1 KGHSH, CDR2 LQKENI. CDR3 DNA sequence: TGTGCCAGCTCACCACCGGCGGGAGCGAACAACGAGCAGTACTTC. It yields the protein CASSPPAGANNEQYF.

CDR3 nucleotide sequence: TGTGCCAGCAGTCCTCTCAGCGGGAGGGGAACAGATACGCAGTATTTT. This sequence encodes CASSPLSGRGTDTQYF. The V call is TRBV27, the J call TRBJ2-3; 10 bases agree with TRBD2. Germline loops: CDR1 MNHEY, CDR2 SMNVEV (reference sequence). V lost 5 bases, J lost 3 bases, and 8 bases stayed unmatched. This CDR3 contains 16 residues.

This chain links TRBV7-2 with TRBJ2-3, with 11 bases that match TRBD2. The junction had 9 bases not matched to a gene; V was cut back by 3 bases and J by 7 bases. CDR3 size: 16 residues. The germline CDR1 and CDR2 sequences are SGHTA and FQGNSA. CDR3 sequence (DNA): TGTGCCAGCAGCTTGGGTAGCGGGAGGGGGGGGAATACGCAGTATTTT. Its translation is CASSLGSGRGGNTQYF.

The rearrangement uses TRBV19 and TRBJ1-1; no clear D. Germline CDR1 and CDR2: LNHDA and SQIVND (reference sequence). The CDR3 consists of 14 residues. V lost 3 bases and J 1 base, leaving 9 bases between the germline ends. The CDR3 bases are TGTGCCAGTAGTATCCCCAGTCGGAACACTGAAGCTTTCTTT. Encoded protein: CASSIPSRNTEAFF.

This clone was seen a handful of times. V gene TRBV18 combines with J gene TRBJ2-7; 11 positions match TRBD2. The V segment lost 6 bases and the J segment 3 bases; nucleotides outside the gene matches: 25. The germline V gene encodes CDR1 KGHSH and CDR2 LQKENI. This CDR3 is 21 amino acids long. The DNA for the CDR3 is TGTGCCAGCTCGCAGGAAGGATGGACAGGGTGGGAACTAGCGGGGGACTACGAGCAGTACTTC. It encodes CASSQEGWTGWELAGDYEQYF.

This clone was counted once. The CDR3: CASSWNTGGEETQYF. CDR3 nucleotides: TGTGCCAGCAGTTGGAACACAGGGGGCGAAGAGACCCAGTACTTC. The chain links TRBV2 to TRBJ2-5; 9 bases map to TRBD1. The J segment lost 3 bases and the V segment lost 5 bases, leaving 7 bases of the junction unmatched. Germline-derived CDR1 and CDR2 are SNHLY and FYNNEI. The CDR3 loop spans 15 amino acids.

The CDR3 spells CASSAGPQGVEFEAFF. In DNA, the CDR3 is TGTGCCAGCAGTGCCGGCCCACAGGGGGTTGAGTTTGAAGCTTTCTTT. The chain carries TRBV2 and TRBJ1-1, with 8 bases aligning to TRBD1. V shed 4 bases and J 7 bases; nucleotides not matched to a gene: 14. The germline V gene encodes CDR1 SNHLY and CDR2 FYNNEI. The CDR3 is made up of 16 amino acids.

The V call is TRBV29-1, the J call TRBJ2-7; 9 bases are shared with TRBD1. The CDR3 runs to 17 residues. Germline CDR1 is SQVTM and CDR2 is ANQGSEA. V dropped 6 bases and J dropped 0; count of bases not matched to a gene: 15. In DNA form, the CDR3 reads TGCAGCGTGGCAAACCCGGGACAGGGAGGCTTCTCCTACGAGCAGTACTTC. It codes for CSVANPGQGGFSYEQYF.

This clone was recorded only once. The chain is built from TRBV4-1 and TRBJ1-3; TRBD1 might be the D (5 bases). Deletions cut 1 base from V and 0 bases from J, with 10 bases between. The germline gives CDR1 MGHRA, CDR2 YSYEKL. The CDR3 spans 16 residues. The chain's CDR3 is CASSQVTAFSGNTIYF. The CDR3 DNA is TGCGCCAGCAGCCAAGTGACAGCTTTCTCTGGAAACACCATATATTTT.

The V and J genes are TRBV2 and TRBJ1-1, with 7 bases aligning to TRBD1. The CDR3 has 12 residues. With V trimmed by 5 bases and J by 10 bases, 7 bases remained unmatched. The germline V gene has CDR1 SNHLY and CDR2 FYNNEI. CDR3 bases: TGTGCCAGCAGTCTTCGACAGGGCGGAGCTTTCTTT. This sequence encodes CASSLRQGGAFF.

The chain links TRBV25-1 to TRBJ2-2; a weak D match, TRBD1 (5 bases). CDR3 length equals 14 residues. Germline lookup yields CDR1 MGHDK and CDR2 SYGVNS. Trimming pared 7 bases from V and 1 base from J, leaving 10 bases between. The CDR3 coding sequence is TGTGCCAGCAAGGGGAACCAGAACACCGGGGAGCTGTTTTTT. It translates to CASKGNQNTGELFF.

CDR3 residues: CSVGVLSWQGSHEQYF. The CDR3 DNA sequence: TGCAGCGTTGGGGTACTCTCGTGGCAGGGTTCCCACGAGCAGTACTTC. The V and J genes are TRBV29-1 and TRBJ2-7, with D possibly being TRBD1 (5 bases). Germline assignment: CDR1 SQVTM and CDR2 ANQGSEA. There are 16 residues in the CDR3. V was pared by 4 bases and J by 5 bases, with 24 bases between.